This TCR beta chain was recovered during a study of patients and donors after allogeneic stem cell transplantation. TCRdb passed the RT-PCR reads through MiXCR, listing each CDR3 protein once. The table includes about 15,000 distinct CDR3 sequences, under 35% detected once. V lost 5 bases to trimming and J lost 1 base, with 12 bases between them. In germline, CDR1 is MNHEY, CDR2 SMNVEV (reference sequence). CDR3 length: 15 amino acids. This TCR came from a human donor who was either an allogeneic HSCT recipient or a stem cell or donor lymphocyte infusion donor (not recorded which). It is not recorded whose cells these are; they may come from a transplant donor. The chain combines TRBV27 with TRBJ1-3; possibly TRBD1 for D (5 bases). Material: blood, either unsorted or a sorted T cell fraction (not recorded which). The CDR3 DNA reads as TGTGCCAGCAGTCACGACGGACAATCTGGAAACACCATATATTTT. Residues: CASSHDGQSGNTIYF.